A selection of T cell receptor beta chains follows, all from one sample in a study of cytotoxic CD8 clonotypes in ibrutinib-treated CLL. Some clones are missing from TCRdb's copy, which holds only in-frame ones; the method was immunoSEQ multiplex PCR. Of about 140,000 clones in the sample, approximately 89% are singletons; the top ten hold roughly a tenth. Here the sequenced sample was PBMCs, taken after 12 months of ibrutinib treatment. All receptors come from a human donor with chronic lymphocytic leukemia. Each CDR3 is given with its conserved first and last residue. D genes are given only for firm matches. Size values are once, few and many counts, or a class for expanded clones, and some rows have none.

V gene	J gene	D gene	clone size	CDR3 protein	CDR3 DNA
TRBV27	TRBJ2-3	.	.	CASTLGRETDTQYF	TGTGCCAGCACCCTGGGTAGGGAGACAGATACGCAGTATTTT
TRBV5-4	TRBJ2-6	.	.	CASSSRSWDGGVSGANVLTF	TGTGCCAGCAGCTCGCGATCCTGGGACGGAGGAGTTTCTGGGGCCAACGTCCTGACTTTC
TRBV6-5	TRBJ1-3	.	few	CASSLTGSGNTIYF	TGTGCCAGCAGCCTAACAGGCTCTGGAAACACCATATATTTT
TRBV9	TRBJ2-5	TRBD1	once	CASSLTGGEGTQYF	TGTGCCAGCAGCTTGACAGGGGGCGAGGGGACCCAGTACTTC
TRBV19	TRBJ1-2	TRBD1	.	CATRRGTGVRYGYTF	TGTGCCACCCGAAGAGGGACAGGGGTGAGGTATGGCTACACCTTC
TRBV6-6	TRBJ2-3	TRBD2	.	CASSSGGTSGTDTQYF	TGTGCCAGCAGTTCGGGAGGGACTAGCGGTACAGATACGCAGTATTTT
TRBV7-3	TRBJ2-7	.	.	CASSPSRTSADEQYF	TGTGCCAGCAGCCCCAGCCGAACTAGTGCCGACGAGCAGTACTTC
TRBV5-1	TRBJ1-1	.	once	CASSLFVMNTEAFF	TGCGCCAGCAGCTTGTTTGTTATGAACACTGAAGCTTTCTTT
TRBV6-5	TRBJ2-1	.	.	CASSYTSGREFF	TGTGCCAGCAGTTACACGAGCGGCCGGGAGTTCTTC
TRBV4-2	TRBJ1-2	.	.	CASSQYGTPNYGYTF	TGTGCCAGCAGCCAATATGGGACACCGAACTATGGCTACACCTTC
TRBV4-3	TRBJ2-7	TRBD2	once	CASSQDHSGSSYEQYF	TGCGCCAGCAGCCAAGACCATAGCGGGAGCAGCTACGAGCAGTACTTC
TRBV29-1	TRBJ1-1	TRBD1	.	CSVGYPRDRAGTEAFF	TGCAGCGTTGGGTACCCTAGGGACAGGGCGGGGACTGAAGCTTTCTTT
TRBV28	TRBJ1-1	TRBD1	.	CASSGDRAPFF	TGTGCCAGCAGTGGGGACAGGGCTCCTTTCTTT
TRBV11-2	TRBJ1-5	.	.	CASSSGFPDRAQHF	TGTGCCAGCAGCTCCGGGTTCCCCGATCGGGCCCAGCATTTT
TRBV11-2	TRBJ2-7	TRBD1	.	CASSHPGTGRNEQYF	TGTGCCAGCAGCCACCCCGGGACAGGGAGGAACGAGCAGTACTTC
TRBV27	TRBJ2-7	.	once	CASSLTRRANEQYF	TGTGCCAGCAGTTTAACCCGGAGGGCTAACGAGCAGTACTTC
TRBV12-5	TRBJ2-1	.	.	CASGLGPRGIDEQFF	TGTGCTAGTGGTTTGGGGCCGAGGGGCATCGATGAGCAGTTCTTC
TRBV6-6	TRBJ2-1	TRBD2	.	CASRGLAGYNEQFF	TGTGCCAGCCGGGGACTAGCGGGATACAATGAGCAGTTCTTC
TRBV10-1	TRBJ2-2	.	.	CASSRQELAGELFF	TGCGCCAGCAGTAGACAGGAACTAGCCGGGGAGCTGTTTTTT
TRBV7-8	TRBJ2-7	TRBD1	.	CASRERGGIYEQYF	TGTGCCAGCAGGGAAAGAGGGGGCATCTACGAGCAGTACTTC
TRBV2	TRBJ2-2	.	.	CASKSTTGELFF	TGTGCCAGCAAAAGCACTACCGGGGAGCTGTTTTTT
TRBV29-1	TRBJ2-3	TRBD2	.	CSVVRASGRADTQYF	TGCAGCGTAGTCCGGGCTAGCGGGAGGGCAGATACGCAGTATTTT
TRBV7-2	TRBJ1-3	.	.	CASSIDSSGNTIYF	TGTGCCAGCAGCATCGACAGTTCTGGAAACACCATATATTTT
TRBV6-5	TRBJ1-1	TRBD1	.	CASSYRDRGEAFF	TGTGCCAGCAGTTACAGGGACAGGGGTGAAGCTTTCTTT
TRBV4-2	TRBJ2-7	.	.	CASSQEATREMEQYF	TGTGCCAGCAGCCAAGAAGCGACCCGGGAGATGGAGCAGTACTTC
TRBV15	TRBJ2-3	.	.	CATSRDDGVLTDTQYF	TGTGCCACCAGCAGAGATGACGGGGTTCTAACAGATACGCAGTATTTT
TRBV4-2	TRBJ2-7	.	.	CASSQDQVSYNEQYF	TGTGCCAGCAGCCAAGATCAGGTTAGCTACAACGAGCAGTACTTC
TRBV29-1	TRBJ2-3	.	.	CSAQGVGTDTQYF	TGCAGCGCCCAAGGAGTCGGCACAGATACGCAGTATTTT
TRBV9	TRBJ2-2	TRBD2	once	CASSGVPTSGLNTGELFF	TGTGCCAGCAGCGGAGTCCCCACTAGCGGCCTGAACACCGGGGAGCTGTTTTTT
TRBV28	TRBJ2-7	TRBD1	.	CASSFRDRANEQYF	TGTGCCAGCAGTTTCCGGGACAGGGCTAACGAGCAGTACTTC
TRBV2	TRBJ1-2	.	.	CATQLQLNYGYTF	TGTGCCACCCAACTCCAGCTTAACTATGGCTACACCTTC
TRBV7-9	TRBJ2-7	.	once	CASSPGLATYEQYF	TGTGCCAGCAGCCCGGGACTGGCCACCTACGAGCAGTACTTC
TRBV27	TRBJ2-2	.	.	CASSLGSGELFF	TGTGCCAGCAGTTTAGGATCCGGGGAGCTGTTTTTT
TRBV19	TRBJ1-3	.	.	CASSMSQGRAENTIYF	TGTGCCAGTAGTATGTCTCAGGGGCGAGCCGAAAACACCATATATTTT
TRBV11-3	TRBJ2-3	.	.	CASSLDEVDTQYF	TGTGCCAGCAGCTTAGATGAGGTGGATACGCAGTATTTT
TRBV6-5	TRBJ2-5	TRBD2	.	CASSSSGGEETQYF	TGTGCCAGCAGCTCTAGCGGGGGGGAAGAGACCCAGTACTTC
TRBV6-6	TRBJ1-2	.	.	CASSYVGLSNYGYTF	TGTGCCAGCAGTTACGTCGGCCTCTCGAACTATGGCTACACCTTC
TRBV6-5	TRBJ1-1	.	.	CASGKMGQNTEAFF	TGTGCCAGCGGGAAGATGGGACAGAACACTGAAGCTTTCTTT
TRBV4-3	TRBJ1-5	TRBD1	.	CASSQEKGAPQHF	TGCGCCAGCAGCCAAGAAAAGGGGGCCCCCCAGCATTTT
TRBV5-1	TRBJ2-7	TRBD2	.	CASSPSRGLDYEQYF	TGCGCCAGCAGCCCCTCGCGGGGACTAGACTACGAGCAGTACTTC
TRBV4-1	TRBJ2-5	.	.	CASSPQGVGETQYF	TGCGCCAGCAGTCCCCAAGGGGTTGGAGAGACCCAGTACTTC
TRBV9	TRBJ2-3	.	.	CASSPGGGTTDTQYF	TGTGCCAGCAGCCCCGGGGGCGGGACCACAGATACGCAGTATTTT